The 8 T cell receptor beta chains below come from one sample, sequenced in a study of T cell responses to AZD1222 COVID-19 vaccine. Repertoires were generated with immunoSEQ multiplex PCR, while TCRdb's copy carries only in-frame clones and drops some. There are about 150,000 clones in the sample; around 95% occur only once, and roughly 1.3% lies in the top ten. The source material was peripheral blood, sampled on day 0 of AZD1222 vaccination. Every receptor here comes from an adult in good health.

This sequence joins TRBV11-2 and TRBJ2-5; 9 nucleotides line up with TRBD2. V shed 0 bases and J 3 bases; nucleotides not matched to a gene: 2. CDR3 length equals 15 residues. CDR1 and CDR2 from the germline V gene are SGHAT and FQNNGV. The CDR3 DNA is TGTGCCAGCAGCTTAGAGGGGACTAGCAAAGAGACCCAGTACTTC. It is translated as CASSLEGTSKETQYF. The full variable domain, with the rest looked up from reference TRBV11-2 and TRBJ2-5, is EAGVAQSPRYKIIEKRQSVAFWCNPISGHATLYWYQQILGQGPKLLIQFQNNGVVDDSQLPKDRFSAERLKGVDSTLKIQPAKLEDSAVYLCASSLEGTSKETQYFGPGTRLLVL.

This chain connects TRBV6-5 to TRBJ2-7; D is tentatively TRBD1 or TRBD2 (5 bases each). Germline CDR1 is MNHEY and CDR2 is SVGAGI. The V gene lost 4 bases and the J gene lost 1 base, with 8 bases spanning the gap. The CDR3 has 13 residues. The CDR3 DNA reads TGTGCCAGCAGTTGGGACCAATCCTACGAGCAGTACGTC. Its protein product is CASSWDQSYEQYV.

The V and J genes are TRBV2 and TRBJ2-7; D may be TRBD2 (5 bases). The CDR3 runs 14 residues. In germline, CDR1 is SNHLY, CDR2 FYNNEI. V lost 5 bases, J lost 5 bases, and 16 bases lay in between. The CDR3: CASSPRDSHHEQYV. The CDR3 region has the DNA TGTGCCAGCAGTCCGAGGGATAGCCACCACGAGCAGTACGTC.

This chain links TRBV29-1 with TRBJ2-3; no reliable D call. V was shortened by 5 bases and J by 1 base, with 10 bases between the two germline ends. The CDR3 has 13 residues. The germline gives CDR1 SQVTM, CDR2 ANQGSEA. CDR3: CSVRPARTDTQYF. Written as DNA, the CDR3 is TGCAGCGTTAGACCGGCCCGCACAGATACGCAGTATTTT.

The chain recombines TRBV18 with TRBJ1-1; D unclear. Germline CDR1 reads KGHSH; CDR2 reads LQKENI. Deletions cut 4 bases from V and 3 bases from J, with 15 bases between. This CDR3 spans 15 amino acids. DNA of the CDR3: TGTGCCAGCTCACGGGCCGAGAGGGAGTACACTGAAGCTTTCTTT. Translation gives CASSRAEREYTEAFF.

This chain's CDR3 is CASSTGHSGNTIYF. CDR3 bases: TGTGCCAGCAGTACGGGACACTCTGGAAACACCATATATTTT. The chain recombines TRBV6-5 with TRBJ1-3, with a tentative D call TRBD1 (6 bases). The CDR3 covers 14 residues. Trimming stripped 5 bases from V and 0 bases from J, with 8 bases between. The germline V gene encodes CDR1 MNHEY and CDR2 SVGAGI.

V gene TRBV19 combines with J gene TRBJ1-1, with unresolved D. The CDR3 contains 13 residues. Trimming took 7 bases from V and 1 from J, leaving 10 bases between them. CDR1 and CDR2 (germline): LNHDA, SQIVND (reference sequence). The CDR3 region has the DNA TGTGCCAGTACCCATTACGGGAACACTGAAGCTTTCTTT. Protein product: CASTHYGNTEAFF. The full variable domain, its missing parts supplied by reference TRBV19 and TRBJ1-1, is DGGITQSPKYLFRKEGQNVTLSCEQNLNHDAMYWYRQDPGQGLRLIYYSQIVNDFQKGDIAEGYSVSREKKESFPLTVTSAQKNPTAFYLCASTHYGNTEAFFGQGTRLTVV.

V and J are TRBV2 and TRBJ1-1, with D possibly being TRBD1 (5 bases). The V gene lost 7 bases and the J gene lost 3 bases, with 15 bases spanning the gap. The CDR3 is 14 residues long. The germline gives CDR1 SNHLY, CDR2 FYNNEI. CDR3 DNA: TGTGCCAGCAAAGGGGAGGCGCGGGACACTGAAGCTTTCTTT. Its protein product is CASKGEARDTEAFF.